The 18 T cell receptor beta chains reported below all come from one sample, sequenced in a study of cytomegalovirus exposure and HLA in healthy donors. Use of 60 Vbeta and 13 Jbeta primers characterized the PCR. Measured with immunoSEQ multiplex PCR; TCRdb has only the in-frame clones, and not every one. The sample lists roughly 110,000 clones; 82% were seen once. The sequenced sample consisted of PBMCs. Receptors originate from a woman under 30 in good health and CMV-seronegative.

The V gene is TRBV27, the J gene TRBJ2-3; D may be TRBD1 (5 bases). The V gene lost 3 bases and the J gene lost 9 bases, with 10 bases spanning the gap. The CDR3 sequence is 12 residues long. The germline V gene has CDR1 MNHEY and CDR2 SMNVEV (reference sequence). CDR3 loop: CASSFRQGTQYF. For the CDR3, the DNA is TGTGCCAGCAGTTTTAGGCAGGGCACGCAGTATTTT.

V gene TRBV30 combines with J gene TRBJ1-2; 7 bases fit TRBD1. The germline V gene has CDR1 GTSNPN and CDR2 SVGIG (reference sequence). CDR3 length: 13 amino acids. J lost 8 bases, V lost 5 bases, and 11 bases had no gene match. The CDR3 DNA is TGTGCCTGGGAAACAGGGGCGGCGGGCGGCTACACCTTC. Encoded protein: CAWETGAAGGYTF.

V gene TRBV25-1 combines with J gene TRBJ1-4, with a tentative D call TRBD1 (5 bases). Germline V CDR1 and CDR2: MGHDK, SYGVNS. The V gene lost 5 bases and the J gene lost 0 bases, with 16 bases spanning the gap. The CDR3 has 17 residues. CDR3 nucleotide sequence: TGTGCCAGCAGTTTTTTTTCGACAGTTGCAACTAATGAAAAACTGTTTTTT. Its protein product is CASSFFSTVATNEKLFF.

Only a few counts were recorded for this clone. The chain has TRBV15 and TRBJ1-2; TRBD1 is a possible D gene (5 bases). The germline gives CDR1 LNHNV, CDR2 YYDKDF (reference sequence). V was pared by 5 bases and J by 0 bases, with 10 bases between. CDR3 length: 14 amino acids. The CDR3 DNA sequence: TGTGCCACCAGCCCAGGACAAGCTAACTATGGCTACACCTTC. It codes for CATSPGQANYGYTF.

The gene calls are TRBV7-7 and TRBJ1-1; D is unclear. Trimming stripped 2 bases from V and 4 bases from J, with 11 bases between. CDR1 is SSHAT, CDR2 FNYEAQ, per germline (reference sequence). This CDR3 comprises 14 residues. In DNA, the CDR3 is TGTGCCAGCAGCTTAAGTCAAACTTCCACTGAAGCTTTCTTT. Protein product: CASSLSQTSTEAFF.

The rearrangement joins TRBV10-2 to TRBJ2-7; weak D call: TRBD2 (6 bases). CDR3 length: 13 residues. Germline V gene lookup returns CDR1 WSHSY and CDR2 SAAADI. V was trimmed by 10 bases and J by 1 base, leaving 14 bases between them. The CDR3 region is CATGSEPSYEQYF. The CDR3 DNA sequence: TGCGCCACCGGGAGCGAACCGTCCTACGAGCAGTACTTC.

The table lists this clone with a count of one. The chain has TRBV9 and TRBJ1-2, with D uncertain. The V and J ends lost 1 base and 6 bases respectively, with 16 bases between them. The CDR3 sequence is 15 residues long. Germline V gives CDR1 SGDLS, CDR2 YYNGEE. Written as DNA, the CDR3 is TGTGCCAGCAGCGTAACAGACACGAGAATCGATGGCTACACCTTC. It specifies CASSVTDTRIDGYTF.

This clone was observed a handful of times. The CDR3 reads CASSVVPSTEAFF. The CDR3 nucleotides are TGTGCCAGCAGCGTAGTCCCCTCCACTGAAGCTTTCTTT. The rearrangement joins TRBV9 to TRBJ1-1; D uncertain. V shed 0 bases and J shed 4 bases, with 7 bases lying between them. Germline CDR1 is SGDLS and CDR2 is YYNGEE. The CDR3 loop spans 13 amino acids.

This chain links TRBV9 with TRBJ1-1; TRBD1 might be the D (6 bases). The germline V gene encodes CDR1 SGDLS and CDR2 YYNGEE. There are 18 residues in the CDR3. V dropped 4 bases and J dropped 1 base, with 23 bases sitting between them. CDR3 protein: CASSPRGGAELQNTEAFF. The CDR3 bases are TGTGCCAGCAGCCCCAGAGGGGGGGCAGAGCTCCAGAACACTGAAGCTTTCTTT.

The rearrangement joins TRBV19 to TRBJ1-5; TRBD1 agrees at 11 bases. After removal of 6 bases from V and 3 bases from J, the junction contained 7 bases not matched to a gene. The CDR3 runs to 16 residues. Germline V CDR1 and CDR2: LNHDA, SQIVND (reference sequence). The CDR3 DNA reads TGTGCCAGTAGAACAGGACAGGGGGCGTTCAATCAGCCCCAGCATTTT. Amino acids: CASRTGQGAFNQPQHF.

This chain joins TRBV5-1 and TRBJ2-2; 11 bases map to TRBD2. Germline CDR1 and CDR2: SGHRS and YFSETQ. CDR3 length: 16 residues. V lost 4 bases and J lost 1; bases outside the gene matches: 3. As DNA, the CDR3 is TGCGCCAGCAGCCTTACTAGCGGGGGGAACACCGGGGAGCTGTTTTTT. It encodes CASSLTSGGNTGELFF.

The chain combines TRBV6-1 with TRBJ1-4, with D maybe TRBD1 (5 bases). With 8 bases removed from V and 5 bases from J, the gap between germline ends came to 12 bases. The CDR3 extends over 13 amino acids. Germline-derived CDR1 and CDR2 are MNHNS and SASEGT. The chain's CDR3 is CASESAGNEKLFF. The DNA of the CDR3 is TGTGCCAGCGAATCCGCAGGGAATGAAAAACTGTTTTTT.

Comment on this clone: One junction end does not reproduce the germline sequence, and a read error may be involved. The genes are TRBV5-1 and TRBJ2-7; possibly TRBD2 for D (5 bases). The germline gives CDR1 SGHRS, CDR2 YFSETQ. The CDR3 is made up of 15 amino acids. In DNA form, the CDR3 reads TGCGCCAGCAGCTTGGTGCTAGCACTCTCCCACGAGCAGTACTTC. Translation: CASSLVLALSHEQYF.

A few counts support this clone. The chain has TRBV5-6 and TRBJ2-1; 7 positions agree with TRBD1. This CDR3 has 13 residues. Per germline, CDR1 SGHDT and CDR2 YYEEEE. V shed 2 bases, J shed 9 bases, and the junction held 5 bases outside the gene matches. The CDR3, as DNA: TGTGCCAGCAGCTTTGGGACAGTTCCTGAGCAGTTCTTC. Translation: CASSFGTVPEQFF.

The rearrangement uses TRBV2 and TRBJ1-1, with TRBD1 as a possible D gene (5 bases). CDR1 SNHLY and CDR2 FYNNEI come from the germline V gene. The CDR3 totals 10 residues. Trimming removed 11 bases at V and 7 bases at J, with 11 bases between. The CDR3 DNA follows: TGTGCCGCGGGAAGGGGTGAAGCTTTCTTT. Encoded protein: CAAGRGEAFF.

This clone was seen a handful of times. V gene TRBV6-5 combines with J gene TRBJ2-2; unclear D gene. CDR1 is MNHEY and CDR2 is SVGAGI in the germline V gene. CDR3 length: 16 residues. The ends were cut back, 2 bases at V and 0 bases at J, with 10 bases in the middle. CDR3 nucleotides: TGTGCCAGCAGTTACCGCGTGTTTCCGAACACCGGGGAGCTGTTTTTT. This sequence encodes CASSYRVFPNTGELFF.

This chain joins TRBV30 and TRBJ1-1, with D possibly being TRBD1 (5 bases). Germline V CDR1 and CDR2: GTSNPN, SVGIG (reference sequence). CDR3 length equals 14 residues. Trimming removed 5 bases from V and 6 bases from J, with 19 bases in between. This chain's CDR3 is CAWDRQPRPPEAFF. The CDR3 DNA follows: TGTGCCTGGGACCGACAGCCGAGACCACCTGAAGCTTTCTTT.

The V gene is TRBV30, the J gene TRBJ2-5, with D perhaps TRBD2 (6 bases). Trimming pared 3 bases from V and 5 bases from J, leaving 13 bases between. The CDR3 contains 13 residues. The germline V gene encodes CDR1 GTSNPN and CDR2 SVGIG (reference sequence). The CDR3 sequence is CAWRGGPAETQYF. For the CDR3, the DNA is TGTGCCTGGAGGGGGGGACCGGCGGAGACCCAGTACTTC.